This paragraph reports one T cell receptor beta chain. The antigen is undetermined. Within the sample, other DNA sequences also encode this same CDR3. The record originates from a study of T cell responses to AZD1222 COVID-19 vaccine. Points from the study as a whole: Clonal diversity may have been underestimated, and the donors were mostly white British, with more females than males.

Assay used: immunoSEQ multiplex PCR; TCRdb lists only in-frame clones, some missing. The sample lists 130,000 to 150,000 clones; about 92% were seen once. The CDR3 has 13 amino acids. Trimming took 4 bases from V and 2 from J; bases not matched to a gene: 3. Germline CDR1 reads SGHNT; CDR2 reads YYREEE (reference sequence). This receptor was taken from an adult in good health. The sample here was peripheral blood, taken on day 0 of AZD1222 vaccination. V gene TRBV5-4 combines with J gene TRBJ2-7; 7 nucleotides match TRBD1. CDR3 in DNA: TGTGCCAGCAGCCGGGGACAGACCTACGAGCAGTACTTC. It translates to CASSRGQTYEQYF. Filled out from reference TRBV5-4 and TRBJ2-7, the complete variable domain reads ETGVTQSPTHLIKTRGQQVTLRCSSQSGHNTVSWYQQALGQGPQFIFQYYREEENGRGNFPPRFSGLQFPNYSSELNVNALELDDSALYLCASSRGQTYEQYFGPGTRLTVT.